This TCR beta chain stems from a study of T cell responses to AZD1222 COVID-19 vaccine. Study results and limitations: Baseline antibody screening turned up just a handful of seropositive AZD1222 recipients.

Profiled with immunoSEQ multiplex PCR; TCRdb holds only in-frame clones, not every one. Of about 54,000 clones in the sample, about 86% are singletons; the top ten hold roughly 10%. Germline CDR1 LNHNV, CDR2 YYDKDF (reference sequence). The CDR3 length is 16 residues. Trimming cost V 4 bases and J 4 bases; bases outside gene matches: 12. The table lists this clone with a count of one. Its antigen is currently unknown. The chain links TRBV15 to TRBJ1-2; 7 bases fit TRBD1. The material sequenced was peripheral blood, taken on day 0 of AZD1222 vaccination. The sequence derives from an adult in good health. CDR3 in amino acids: CATSNPNLDRSYGYTF. The CDR3 DNA is TGTGCCACCAGCAACCCCAATCTGGACAGGAGCTATGGCTACACCTTC.